This T cell receptor (beta chain) is drawn from a study of OX40 agonist ivuxolimab in advanced cancers. Overall study context: The mean age was approximately 60 years, ranging from about 23 to 85, with over 70% of participants male. Partial responses occurred in Three dose-escalation patients, one with hepatocellular carcinoma and two with cutaneous melanoma.

This CDR3 comprises 12 residues. With 1 base removed from V and 8 bases from J, the gap between germline ends came to 11 bases. Germline-derived CDR1 and CDR2 are SQVTM and ANQGSEA. The data were produced by immunoSEQ multiplex PCR, yet TCRdb's version contains in-frame clones alone and is incomplete. The sample has about 42,000 clones; just over 85% are singletons. The TCR was taken from an adult with an advanced solid tumor such as melanoma, head and neck, liver or kidney cancer. The J gene is TRBJ1-2, the V gene TRBV29-1; no clear D gene. The material sequenced was CD4+ or CD8+ T cells sorted from blood, taken in a trial of the OX40 agonist ivuxolimab. CDR3 bases: TGCAGCGTTGAAGTCGTAGGGTTCGGCTACACCTTC. This gives the protein CSVEVVGFGYTF.